Listed here is a single T cell receptor (beta chain). Its antigen is not yet known. The sample is drawn from a study of T cells expressing NK-cell markers (dated by TCRdb to the early 2020s). Turning to the overall study: TCR beta-chain repertoires were profiled in sorted CD3+CD56+NKG2C+, CD3+CD56+NKG2C- and CD3+CD56-NKG2C+ T-cell subsets from several donors. Of the eight sequenced donors, seven were found to be HCMV-seropositive and one was found to be HCMV-seronegative. All eight donors whose samples were sequenced were randomly selected healthy volunteers, three of them men and five women. Illumina HiSeq 2000/2500, MiSeq or NextSeq was used to sequence libraries as 2 x 150 bp reads.

The run used an Illumina HiSeq 2000. TCR beta cDNA libraries were prepared using 5'RACE template switching, which introduced a universal primer site and unique molecular identifiers. cDNA synthesis was primed from the TCR beta constant segment and was followed by two successive PCR amplification steps. In the original analysis: MIGEC was used to demultiplex reads and group reads by UMI, and MiTCR was used to assemble and quantify clonotypes. To remove erroneous sequences, TCR cDNA sequences were retained only when supported by two or more reads. Downstream repertoire analysis used the tcR package, and clonotypes were matched across fractions by CDR3 nucleotide sequence plus V segment. VDJmatch was used to annotate antigen specificity against VDJdb, with one amino acid substitution in CDR3 permitted. TCRdb reprocessed the reads, and each CDR3 protein sequence is entered once, without DNA. In this record, the V and J calls reflect TCRdb's handling and not the investigators' own analysis. This sample's table carries around 470,000 distinct CDR3 sequences. Jointly, the top ten make up about 1.5% of the sample.

Findings and caveats that apply to the study as a whole: It remained unclear whether the expanded NKG2C-expressing T cell clones were specific for HCMV antigens. Those dominant clonotypes were again the most abundant among CD3+CD56-NKG2C+ cells in a handful of donors, at roughly 25-65%. In more than five donors, the dominant CD3+CD56+NKG2C+ clonotypes ranked among the top 10 CD8+ clonotypes, making up 1.0-7.0% of CD8+ T cells.

A commercial ELISA kit detecting HCMV-specific IgG in serum was used to determine HCMV serostatus. Ficoll density gradient centrifugation was used to isolate peripheral blood mononuclear cells from blood. This TCR was recovered from a woman aged 50 to 60 in good health. Donor details come from another sample of the same person, matched by shared clones. Sample: blood T cells: a sorted CD56 or NKG2C T cell subset, CD4+ or CD8+ T cells, or bulk PBMC T cells (not recorded which).

The CDR3 reads as follows: CASRRETGEAFF. The sequence links TRBV6-5 to TRBJ1-1; TCRdb proposes TRBD1, but this gene call is untestable without DNA. CDR1 and CDR2 (MNHEY, SVGAGI) derive from the germline V gene. Measured from the cysteine to the phenylalanine, the CDR3 is 12 residues long. A DNA sequence was not provided.